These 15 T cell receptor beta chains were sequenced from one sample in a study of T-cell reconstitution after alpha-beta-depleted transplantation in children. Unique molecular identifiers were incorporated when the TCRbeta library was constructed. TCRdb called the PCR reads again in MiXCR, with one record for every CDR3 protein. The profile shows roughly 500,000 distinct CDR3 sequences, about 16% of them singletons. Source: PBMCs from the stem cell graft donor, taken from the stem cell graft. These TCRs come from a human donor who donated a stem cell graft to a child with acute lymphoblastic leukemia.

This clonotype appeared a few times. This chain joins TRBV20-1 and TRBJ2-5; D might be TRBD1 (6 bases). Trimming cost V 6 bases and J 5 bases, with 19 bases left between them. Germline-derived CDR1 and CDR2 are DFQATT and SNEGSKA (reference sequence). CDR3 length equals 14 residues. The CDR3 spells CSATWGPSGETQYF. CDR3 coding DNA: TGCAGTGCCACGTGGGGGCCTTCTGGGGAGACCCAGTACTTC.

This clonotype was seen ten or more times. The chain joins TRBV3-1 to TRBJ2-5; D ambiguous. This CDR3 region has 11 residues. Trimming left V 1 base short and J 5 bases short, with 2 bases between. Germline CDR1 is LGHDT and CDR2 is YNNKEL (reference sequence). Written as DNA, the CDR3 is TGTGCCAGCAGCCAAGGGGAGACCCAGTACTTC. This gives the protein CASSQGETQYF.

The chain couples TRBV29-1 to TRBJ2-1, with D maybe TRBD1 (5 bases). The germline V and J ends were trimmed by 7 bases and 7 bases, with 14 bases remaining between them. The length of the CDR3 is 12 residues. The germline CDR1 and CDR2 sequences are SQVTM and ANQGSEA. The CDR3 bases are TGCAGCGGCCTGCAGGGTTCTAATGAGCAGTTCTTC. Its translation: CSGLQGSNEQFF.

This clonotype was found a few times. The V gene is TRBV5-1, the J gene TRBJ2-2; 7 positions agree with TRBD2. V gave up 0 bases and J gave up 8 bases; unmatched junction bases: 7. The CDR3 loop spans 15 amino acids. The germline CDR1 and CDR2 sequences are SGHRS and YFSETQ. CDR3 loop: CASSLVERGAGELFF. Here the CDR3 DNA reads TGCGCCAGCAGCTTGGTGGAGCGGGGCGCGGGGGAGCTGTTTTTT.

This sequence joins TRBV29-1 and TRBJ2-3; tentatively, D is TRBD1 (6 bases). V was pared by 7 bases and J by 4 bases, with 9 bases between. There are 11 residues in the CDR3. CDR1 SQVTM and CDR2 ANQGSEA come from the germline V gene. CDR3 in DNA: TGCAGCGGTAAGGGGGCAGATACGCAGTATTTT. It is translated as CSGKGADTQYF.

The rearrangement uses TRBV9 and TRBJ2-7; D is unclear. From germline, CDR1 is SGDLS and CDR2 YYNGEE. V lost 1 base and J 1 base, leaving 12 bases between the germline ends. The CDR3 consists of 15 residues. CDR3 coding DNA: TGTGCCAGCAGCGTATTTGTCGGGTCGTCCTACGAGCAGTACTTC. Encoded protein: CASSVFVGSSYEQYF.

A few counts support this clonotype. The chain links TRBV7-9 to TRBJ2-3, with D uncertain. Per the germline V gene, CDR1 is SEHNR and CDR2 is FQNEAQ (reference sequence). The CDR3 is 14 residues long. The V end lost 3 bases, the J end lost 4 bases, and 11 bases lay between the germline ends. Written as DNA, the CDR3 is TGTGCCAGCAGCTTTACCTATGGGGCAGATACGCAGTATTTT. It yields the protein CASSFTYGADTQYF.

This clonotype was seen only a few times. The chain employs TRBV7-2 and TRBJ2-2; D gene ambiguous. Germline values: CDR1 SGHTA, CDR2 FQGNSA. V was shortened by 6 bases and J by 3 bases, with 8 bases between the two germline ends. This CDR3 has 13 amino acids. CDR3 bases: TGTGCCAGCAGTTTCTTAGACACCGGGGAGCTGTTTTTT. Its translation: CASSFLDTGELFF.

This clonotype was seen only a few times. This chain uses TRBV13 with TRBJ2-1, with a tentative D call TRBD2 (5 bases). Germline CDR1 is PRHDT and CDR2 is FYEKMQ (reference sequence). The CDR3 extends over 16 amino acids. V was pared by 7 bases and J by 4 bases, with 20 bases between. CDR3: CASIPRRVSVYNEQFF. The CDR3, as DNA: TGTGCCAGCATCCCCCGGCGGGTTAGCGTGTACAATGAGCAGTTCTTC.

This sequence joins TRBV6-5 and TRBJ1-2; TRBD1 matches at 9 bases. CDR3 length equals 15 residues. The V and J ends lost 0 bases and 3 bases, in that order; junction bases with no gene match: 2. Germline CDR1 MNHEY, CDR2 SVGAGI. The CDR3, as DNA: TGTGCCAGCAGTTACTCGGGACAGGGCTACTATGGCTACACCTTC. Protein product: CASSYSGQGYYGYTF.

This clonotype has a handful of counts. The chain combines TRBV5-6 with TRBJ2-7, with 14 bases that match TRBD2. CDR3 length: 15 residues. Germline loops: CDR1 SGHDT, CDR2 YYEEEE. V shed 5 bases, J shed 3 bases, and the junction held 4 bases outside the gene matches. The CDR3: CASRRLAGGFYEQYF. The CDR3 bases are TGTGCCAGCAGGAGACTAGCGGGAGGGTTCTACGAGCAGTACTTC.

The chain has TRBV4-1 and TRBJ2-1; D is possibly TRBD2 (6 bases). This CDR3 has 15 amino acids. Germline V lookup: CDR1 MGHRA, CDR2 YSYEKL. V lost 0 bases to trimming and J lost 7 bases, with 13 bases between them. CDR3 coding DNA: TGCGCCAGCAGCCAAGATGGTTTCCTAGCGAATGAGCAGTTCTTC. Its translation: CASSQDGFLANEQFF.

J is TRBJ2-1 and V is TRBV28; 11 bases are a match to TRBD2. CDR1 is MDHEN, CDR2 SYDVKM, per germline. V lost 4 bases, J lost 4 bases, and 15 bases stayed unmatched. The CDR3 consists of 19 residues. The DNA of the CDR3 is TGTGCCAGCAGTTCCTCCGGGACTAGCGGTGGGAACCGATACAATGAGCAGTTCTTC. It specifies CASSSSGTSGGNRYNEQFF. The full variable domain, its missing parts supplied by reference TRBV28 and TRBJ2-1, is DVKVTQSSRYLVKRTGEKVFLECVQDMDHENMFWYRQDPGLGLRLIYFSYDVKMKEKGDIPEGYSVSREKKERFSLILESASTNQTSMYLCASSSSGTSGGNRYNEQFFGPGTRLTVL.

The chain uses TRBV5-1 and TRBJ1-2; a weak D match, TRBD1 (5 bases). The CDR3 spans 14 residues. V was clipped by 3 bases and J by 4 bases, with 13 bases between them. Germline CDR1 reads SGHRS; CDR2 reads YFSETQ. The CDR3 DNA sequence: TGCGCCAGCAGCTCTCACGACAGTTCCTATGGCTACACCTTC. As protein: CASSSHDSSYGYTF.

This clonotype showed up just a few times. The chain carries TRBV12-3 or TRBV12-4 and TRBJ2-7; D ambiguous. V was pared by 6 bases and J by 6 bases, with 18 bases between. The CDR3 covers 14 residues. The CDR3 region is CASRLTWTSVEQYF. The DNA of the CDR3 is TGTGCCAGCAGGTTGACCTGGACGTCGGTCGAGCAGTACTTC.